This TCR beta chain is drawn from a study of PD-L1 blockade in urothelial cancer. Overall study context: Median T cell yield per blood sample was more than 130,000 cells.

Time point reported: peripheral blood 6 weeks after treatment start. Per-patient samples, pretreatment and on-treatment, numbered 1 to 8. What went into each PCR as a spike was synthetic TCR analog templates. Repertoires were generated with immunoSEQ multiplex PCR, while TCRdb's copy carries only in-frame clones and drops some. The sample contains 100,000 to 150,000 clones, about 82% of which appear only once. This clonotype originated in a man aged 50-59 years with urothelial cancer. The sequenced sample was PBMCs, obtained around atezolizumab (anti-PD-L1) treatment.

CDR3 DNA: TGTGCCAGTAGCTTAAAAGCGGGAGGGCCTCTGGAGCAGTACTTC. Translated: CASSLKAGGPLEQYF. The chain employs TRBV19 and TRBJ2-7; 10 bases fit TRBD2. The CDR3 runs to 15 residues. Per the germline V gene, CDR1 is LNHDA and CDR2 is SQIVND (reference sequence). Trimming cost V 6 bases and J 7 bases; bases outside gene matches: 12.